This record concerns one T cell receptor beta chain sequence. The table lists this clone with a few counts. No cognate antigen has been identified for it. Per-base quality was not reported, and no clone a single base away is much larger than it. The data originate from a study of T cells after posttransplantation cyclophosphamide (dated by TCRdb to the mid-2010s). Regarding the study in general: T cell repertoire reconstitution was tracked by TRB sequencing after myeloablative bone marrow transplantation in which posttransplantation cyclophosphamide was used as GVHD prophylaxis. Blood from all 35 or so PTCy patients who had 1-year posttransplant specimens underwent TRB sequencing. Samples from around 40 PTCy-treated patients and 16 related bone marrow donors of those patients were subjected to antigen receptor sequencing. Public TRB sequences were compared against a database of over 3,600 sequences linked to responses to pathogens, tumor antigens, self-antigens and alloantigens. Because TRA and TRB clonality correlated tightly in 8 to 10 samples, the subsequent TCR analyses were limited to TRB only. Up to 3 additional blood samples from 2 to 5.2 years after transplant were also TRB-sequenced in 3 patients, as was pretransplant blood from several patients. General study outcomes and caveats: The TRB repertoires of T cells infiltrating skin or GI tract showed only limited overlap with the TRB repertoires of T cells in blood. Donor-recipient similarity was low at 1-2 months but increased during the first year, and donor CD8+ memory clones often dominated later blood repertoires. Across 45 patients, recipient CMV seropositivity and CMV reactivation were highly associated with TRB clonality; PTCy diversity was similar to CNI/methotrexate controls.

Genomic DNA was the input for TRB sequencing, which was run either with the immunoSEQ assay at survey resolution or with the hsTCRB kit. Concerning the study's data processing: Initial read processing used immunoSEQ software, and repertoire analyses used the LymphoSeq R package. Clonality was computed as 1 minus normalized Shannon entropy; Gini coefficient was also calculated for each TRB dataset. Phenotypes of unsorted samples were inferred by mapping TRB sequences from sorted subsets of the recipient or donor onto the same recipient's unsorted samples. The source is immuneACCESS, and TCRdb retained only in-frame sequences with V and J called. Part of the clones is not carried over; for the studies checked, unresolved V genes explain less than half of this, and the remainder is unexplained. V and J calls and clone size come straight from that table; D and trimming were deduced from the DNA. Counted in this sample were around 21,000 clones; about nine tenths of them appeared once. The ten largest clones capture around 6.6% of the sample.

The germline V gene (reference sequence) provides CDR1 MNHEY and CDR2 SMNVEV. Including the terminal cysteine and phenylalanine, the CDR3 comprises 15 residues. CDR3 DNA only is kept here, 45 bases in frame from base 1. Trimming removed 4 bases from V and 5 bases from J; the gene matches leave 6 bases unexplained. The meaning of the sample's treatment or condition label: high-dose cyclophosphamide on days +3 and +4 as single-agent GVHD prophylaxis. PTCy patients received busulfan and fludarabine conditioning, a related or unrelated marrow graft, and cyclophosphamide on days +3 and +4. PTCy-treated patients came from a prospective multi-institutional clinical trial. Mononuclear cells from peripheral blood and bone marrow were separated by Ficoll-Hypaque density centrifugation and then cryopreserved.

The starting material was PBMCs, obtained after allogeneic stem cell transplant with posttransplant cyclophosphamide. The sequence derives from a female patient aged 35-55 years who received an allogeneic stem cell transplant from a related donor, was CMV-positive, and had no GVHD. In transplant recipients, some T cells may be of donor rather than host origin. The sequence links TRBV27 to TRBJ2-3; 10 bases in between match TRBD2. The CDR3 region: CASSYLAGVEDTQYF. The sequence in DNA is TGTGCCAGCAGTTACCTAGCGGGAGTCGAAGATACGCAGTATTTT.